The T cell receptor beta chain under discussion was sequenced for a study of blood T cell repertoires in COVID-19. Study details: There were acute and convalescent COVID-19 samples, and they came from the United States, Italy and Spain. T cells, B-cell-depleted T cells, or PBMCs supplied cDNA or gDNA.

As handled by the study authors: Quantification of nucleated cells was approximated via reference gene primer amplification. The data were produced by immunoSEQ multiplex PCR, yet TCRdb's version contains in-frame clones alone and is incomplete. V, J and clone size derive from that table, while D and trimming were established from the DNA sequence. The sample records approximately 27,000 clones, around 90% being singletons. The receptor comes from a man aged 70 or older with acute or convalescent COVID-19. Sequencing used peripheral blood.

CDR3 sequence: CASSHEGQSEAFF. CDR3 sequence (DNA): TGTGCCAGCAGCCATGAGGGACAGAGTGAAGCTTTCTTT. The chain uses TRBV3-1 (or the pseudogene TRBV3-2) and TRBJ1-1, with TRBD1 identical over 7 bases. This CDR3 has 13 amino acids. The V segment lost 3 bases and the J segment 7 bases; nucleotides outside the gene matches: 5. The V gene's germline CDR1 is LGHDT and CDR2 YNNKEL (reference sequence).